This T cell receptor beta chain is drawn from a study of a mutant IDH1 vaccine in newly diagnosed glioma. As for the study in general: Patients came in for eight vaccinations, in weeks 1, 3, 5, 7, 11, 15, 19 and 23. Vaccination started 4-6 weeks after radiotherapy alone, or with temozolomide cycles.

The time point denotes: week 23, last vaccination. With topical imiquimod, each dose of the vaccine consisted of 300 ug of mutant IDH1 20-mer peptide. New astrocytomas of WHO grade 3 or 4 that were IDH1-mutant and ATRX-lost were found in the donors. The protocol was immunoSEQ multiplex PCR, while the TCRdb copy is restricted to in-frame clones and leaves out a portion. There are about 28,000 clones in the sample; approximately 78% occur only once, and roughly 18% lies in the top ten. This clone was observed once. Its antigen is unknown. CDR3 length equals 15 residues. Trimming stripped 0 bases from V and 7 bases from J, with 15 bases between. CDR1 is MGHRA and CDR2 is YSYEKL in the germline V gene.

The material sequenced was PBMCs, taken from a glioma patient whose treatment included an IDH1 peptide vaccine. The chain combines TRBV4-1 with TRBJ1-2; no firm D call. The source is a woman aged 25-40 years with glioma. Here the CDR3 reads CASSQDRAGSAGYTF. The CDR3, as DNA: TGCGCCAGCAGCCAAGATCGAGCAGGTTCAGCTGGCTACACCTTC.